The sequence of this T cell receptor (beta chain) was determined in a study of read filtering for tumor transcriptome and immune sequencing. The library was built from roughly 400 ng RNA with molecular barcoded adaptors for alpha/delta and beta/gamma chains. Using its own MiXCR run on the reads, TCRdb lists one record per CDR3 protein. The sample carries 30,000 to 35,000 distinct CDR3 sequences, approximately 18% recorded once. Every patient had bone marrow sampled while the disease was active. Germline assignment: CDR1 SGDLS and CDR2 YYNGEE. V was clipped by 4 bases and J by 5 bases, with 7 bases between them. This CDR3 has 12 residues. Notes on the study in general: Even smaller IR-seq throughput identified most shared clonotypes. In IR-seq, single-read clonotypes were around four fifths of clonotypes but approximately 3.5% of reads. The CD138-negative fraction was mixed bone marrow immune cells, not pure T cells.

This clonotype was seen repeatedly, ten times or more. Its antigen is as yet unknown. The rearrangement links TRBV9 to TRBJ2-4; D is undetermined. The sequence came from a donor older than 35 with multiple myeloma. The sequencing sample was made of a population of CD138-negative cells sorted from bone marrow. This CDR3 reads CASSSDENIQYF. Here the CDR3 DNA reads TGTGCCAGCAGCTCAGATGAAAACATTCAGTACTTC.